One sample yielded the 29 T cell receptor beta chains listed below, sequenced in a study of cytomegalovirus exposure and HLA in healthy donors. Primers: 60 Vbeta forward and 13 Jbeta reverse. Method: immunoSEQ multiplex PCR; TCRdb's copy keeps in-frame clones and lacks some. The sample yields 110,000 to 150,000 clones, less than 90% seen once. Sequencing used PBMCs. These receptors were collected from a boy younger than 10 in good health and CMV-seronegative.

The chain uses TRBV7-5 and TRBJ2-1; TRBD2 is the table's D call, not checked against the DNA. TRBV7-5 is annotated as a pseudogene. The CDR3 extends over 13 amino acids. For the CDR3, the DNA is TGTGCCAGCAGCTTAAGTTTGCGGGGTGAGCAGTTCTTC. It translates to CASSLSLRGEQFF.

The chain combines TRBV25-1 with TRBJ1-1; D gene uncertain. CDR1 and CDR2 from the germline V gene are MGHDK and SYGVNS. V dropped 6 bases and J dropped 7 bases, with 18 bases sitting between them. CDR3 size: 14 residues. The CDR3 reads CASRTGVRASEAFF. The CDR3 bases are TGTGCCAGCAGAACCGGGGTTCGGGCCAGTGAAGCTTTCTTT.

The chain links TRBV28 to TRBJ2-7; D possibly corresponds to TRBD2 (7 bases). CDR3 length: 15 residues. Germline-derived CDR1 and CDR2 are MDHEN and SYDVKM. V lost 2 bases and J 0 bases, leaving 11 bases between the germline ends. Written as DNA, the CDR3 is TGTGCCAGCAGTTTAGGGGGGGCCAGCTCCTACGAGCAGTACTTC. Translated, it gives CASSLGGASSYEQYF.

The rearrangement links TRBV7-9 to TRBJ1-5, with 7 bases fitting TRBD1. This CDR3 contains 18 residues. CDR1 is SEHNR, CDR2 FQNEAQ, per germline (reference sequence). V shed 3 bases and J 5 bases; nucleotides not matched to a gene: 16. For the CDR3, the DNA is TGTGCCAGCAGCTTGGGGGACAGAAGAACTAGAAAGGATCAGCCCCAGCATTTT. This encodes CASSLGDRRTRKDQPQHF.

This clone was detected only once. The rearrangement links TRBV27 to TRBJ1-5; TRBD1 agrees at 8 bases. Trimming at V came to 2 bases and at J to 7 bases, leaving 7 bases not matched to a gene. Germline CDR1 is MNHEY and CDR2 is SMNVEV (reference sequence). The CDR3 has 15 residues. The CDR3 DNA is TGTGCCAGCAGTTTACCGGGACAGGCGCCCCAGCCCCAGCATTTT. Encoded protein: CASSLPGQAPQPQHF.

The genes are TRBV9 and TRBJ2-5, with 8 bases identical to TRBD1. CDR1 is SGDLS, CDR2 YYNGEE, per germline. CDR3 length equals 15 residues. V gave up 2 bases and J gave up 5 bases; unmatched junction bases: 8. The CDR3 is CASSVSGQGVETQYF. The DNA of the CDR3 is TGTGCCAGCAGCGTTTCTGGACAGGGAGTTGAGACCCAGTACTTC.

The gene calls are TRBV4-3 and TRBJ2-7; no clear D gene. Between the trimmed V and J ends, which lost 4 bases and 1 base, there was a span of 11 bases. There are 14 residues in the CDR3. Germline CDR1 is LGHNA and CDR2 is YSLEER. The CDR3, as DNA: TGCGCCAGCAGCCCGAAACTATCATCCTACGAGCAGTACTTC. It encodes CASSPKLSSYEQYF.

The genes are TRBV7-9 and TRBJ2-1; the match to TRBD1 covers 9 bases. The germline V gene encodes CDR1 SEHNR and CDR2 FQNEAQ (reference sequence). The J segment lost 8 bases and the V segment lost 5 bases, leaving 16 bases of the junction unmatched. The CDR3 totals 17 residues. The DNA for the CDR3 is TGTGCCAGCAGCCATTCAGCAGGGACAGGGACTGGTGATGAGCAGTTCTTC. It codes for CASSHSAGTGTGDEQFF.

This clone was seen a single time. Other DNA sequences in this specimen translate into the identical CDR3. The gene calls are TRBV7-9 and TRBJ1-4, with a tentative D call TRBD1 (6 bases). Between the trimmed V and J ends, which lost 6 bases and 0 bases, there was a span of 14 bases. The germline V gene has CDR1 SEHNR and CDR2 FQNEAQ (reference sequence). This CDR3 contains 16 residues. CDR3 loop: CASSLKTGATNEKLFF. The CDR3 nucleotides read TGTGCCAGCAGTTTAAAGACAGGTGCAACTAATGAAAAACTGTTTTTT.

The V call is TRBV9, the J call TRBJ2-3; 14 bases are shared with TRBD2. Per the germline V gene, CDR1 is SGDLS and CDR2 is YYNGEE. CDR3 length: 17 residues. Trimming took 2 bases from V and 4 from J; bases not matched to a gene: 6. The CDR3 spells CASSVTTSGRGADTQYF. In DNA, the CDR3 is TGTGCCAGCAGCGTTACGACTAGCGGGAGGGGTGCAGATACGCAGTATTTT.

The genes are TRBV10-1 and TRBJ2-5; weak D call: TRBD2 (5 bases). CDR1 WNHNN and CDR2 SYGVQD come from the germline V gene (reference sequence). CDR3 size: 13 residues. V lost 4 bases to trimming and J lost 2 bases, with 8 bases between them. In nucleotides, the CDR3 is TGCGCCAGCAGTGGATCGGGGCAAGAGACCCAGTACTTC. Protein sequence: CASSGSGQETQYF.

The J gene is TRBJ2-5, the V gene TRBV29-1; tentatively, D is TRBD1 (5 bases). The J call is in doubt because the DNA end fits TRBJ2-7 better. This CDR3 is built from 13 residues. Germline V gene lookup returns CDR1 SQVTM and CDR2 ANQGSEA. The CDR3 reads CSVEAGFSYEQYF. For the CDR3, the DNA is TGCAGCGTTGAAGCAGGGTTCTCCTACGAGCAGTACTTC.

A word on this clone: This same CDR3 is encoded by further DNA sequences in the sample. The gene calls are TRBV19 and TRBJ1-1; weak D call: TRBD1 (6 bases). Trimming removed 7 bases from V and 4 bases from J, with 19 bases in between. CDR1 and CDR2 from the germline V gene are LNHDA and SQIVND (reference sequence). The CDR3 is made up of 15 amino acids. The CDR3 coding sequence is TGTGCCAGTACCCTAGGGGGGGGCTTTGGCACTGAAGCTTTCTTT. Protein product: CASTLGGGFGTEAFF.

The rearrangement links TRBV13 to TRBJ2-7; tentative D call: TRBD2 (5 bases). The CDR3 totals 14 residues. Trimming cost V 5 bases and J 5 bases, with 16 bases left between them. CDR1 is PRHDT and CDR2 is FYEKMQ in the germline V gene (reference sequence). The DNA for the CDR3 is TGTGCCAGCAGCATAATGGACTGGGAAGACGAGCAGTACTTC. Translating it yields CASSIMDWEDEQYF.

This sequence joins TRBV28 and TRBJ2-7; D might be TRBD2 (5 bases). Between the trimmed V and J ends, which lost 8 bases and 8 bases, there was a span of 22 bases. CDR3 length equals 14 residues. Per the germline V gene, CDR1 is MDHEN and CDR2 is SYDVKM. CDR3 DNA sequence: TGTGCCAGCTTCACGCCGGCGGCGGGTAAAAAGCAGTACTTC. Translated: CASFTPAAGKKQYF.

The chain is built from TRBV29-1 and TRBJ2-6; the D gene is possibly TRBD2 (6 bases). Trimming pared 4 bases from V and 2 bases from J, leaving 6 bases between. The CDR3 length is 13 residues. Per the germline V gene, CDR1 is SQVTM and CDR2 is ANQGSEA. CDR3 sequence: CSVGGAGANVLTF. DNA for the CDR3: TGCAGCGTTGGGGGGGCTGGGGCCAACGTCCTGACTTTC.

The chain uses TRBV9 and TRBJ2-7, with D perhaps matching TRBD1 (6 bases). CDR1 is SGDLS, CDR2 YYNGEE, per germline. The CDR3 is 14 residues long. Between the trimmed V and J ends, which lost 2 bases and 1 base, there was a span of 10 bases. CDR3 nucleotides: TGTGCCAGCAGCGTTGGGACACCTTCCTACGAGCAGTACTTC. It is translated as CASSVGTPSYEQYF.

The chain combines TRBV6-1 with TRBJ1-1, with D hard to call. Per the germline V gene, CDR1 is MNHNS and CDR2 is SASEGT. This CDR3 has 18 amino acids. Trimming pared 0 bases from V and 3 bases from J, leaving 20 bases between. CDR3 nucleotide sequence: TGTGCCAGCAGTGAAGCGCTCGGAACAGCAACTTCCTACACTGAAGCTTTCTTT. Its translation is CASSEALGTATSYTEAFF.

The chain carries TRBV30 and TRBJ1-4, with TRBD1 identical over 10 bases. After removal of 5 bases from V and 6 bases from J, the junction contained 0 bases not matched to a gene. The CDR3 totals 12 residues. Germline V gene data show CDR1 as GTSNPN and CDR2 as SVGIG (reference sequence). CDR3 sequence (DNA): TGTGCCTGGGACAGGGGGCATGAAAAACTGTTTTTT. This encodes CAWDRGHEKLFF.

The chain recombines TRBV13 with TRBJ2-5; D remains ambiguous. The better agreement between TRBJ2-7 and the DNA end casts doubt on the J call. The CDR3 totals 12 residues. Germline V gene sequence: CDR1 PRHDT, CDR2 FYEKMQ (reference sequence). In DNA, the CDR3 is TGTGCCAGCAGCTTACGTCAATACGAGCAGTACTTC. Translation: CASSLRQYEQYF.

V is TRBV7-8 and J is TRBJ1-2; TRBD1 might be the D (6 bases). Germline V gene lookup returns CDR1 SGHVS and CDR2 FQNEAQ. Trimming shortened V by 3 bases and J by 5 bases, and 10 bases separated the two germline ends. The CDR3 spans 13 residues. The chain's CDR3 is CASSLGAGYGYTF. Written as DNA, the CDR3 is TGTGCCAGCAGCTTGGGGGCAGGATATGGCTACACCTTC.

V usage is TRBV9 and J usage is TRBJ1-2; TRBD1 matches 9 bases. The CDR3 contains 16 residues. Unmatched junction bases numbered 9, after V lost 4 bases and J lost 2 bases. The germline V gene encodes CDR1 SGDLS and CDR2 YYNGEE. CDR3: CASSPNRGTGNYGYTF. Written as DNA, the CDR3 is TGTGCCAGCAGCCCTAATCGAGGGACAGGGAACTATGGCTACACCTTC.

The chain combines TRBV13 with TRBJ1-1, with D possibly being TRBD1 (5 bases). V was trimmed by 7 bases and J by 1 base, leaving 13 bases between them. CDR3 length equals 14 residues. The V gene's germline CDR1 is PRHDT and CDR2 FYEKMQ (reference sequence). The DNA of the CDR3 is TGTGCCAGCATCTGGGAGGGGACGAACACTGAAGCTTTCTTT. This translates into CASIWEGTNTEAFF.

The chain has TRBV2 and TRBJ2-2; weak D call: TRBD1 (5 bases). V lost 8 bases and J 5 bases, leaving 15 bases between the germline ends. CDR3 size: 14 residues. Germline V CDR1 and CDR2: SNHLY, FYNNEI. The CDR3 region has the DNA TGTGCCAGCGGCCAGGGTGTCCTAACCGGGGAGCTGTTTTTT. The encoded protein is CASGQGVLTGELFF.

This clone showed up just once. The chain is built from TRBV5-1 and TRBJ2-7, with D perhaps matching TRBD2 (6 bases). The germline CDR1 and CDR2 sequences are SGHRS and YFSETQ. The V and J ends lost 4 bases and 4 bases respectively, with 12 bases between them. The CDR3 contains 13 residues. CDR3 loop: CASSHLGGYEQYF. For the CDR3, the DNA is TGCGCCAGCAGCCATTTGGGAGGTTACGAGCAGTACTTC.

The chain joins TRBV5-4 to TRBJ2-7, with 7 bases that match TRBD1. The ends lost 4 bases at V and 0 bases at J; junction bases unmatched: 7. Looked up from germline, CDR1 is SGHNT and CDR2 is YYREEE (reference sequence). CDR3 length equals 15 residues. The CDR3 here is CASSDTGTVSYEQYF. CDR3 bases: TGTGCCAGCAGCGATACCGGGACAGTCTCCTACGAGCAGTACTTC.

The chain links TRBV6-6 to TRBJ2-1; 13 bases agree with TRBD2. V trimming: 6 bases; J trimming: 8 bases; junction bases outside the gene matches: 4. The CDR3 has 14 amino acids. CDR1 is MNHNY and CDR2 is SVGAGI in the germline V gene (reference sequence). Written as DNA, the CDR3 is TGTGCCAGCAGACTAGCGGGAGGGGGGCATGAGCAGTTCTTC. Translation gives CASRLAGGGHEQFF.

The chain combines TRBV15 with TRBJ2-1; 9 nucleotides line up with TRBD2. In germline, CDR1 is LNHNV, CDR2 YYDKDF (reference sequence). The length of the CDR3 is 16 residues. Trimming removed 0 bases from V and 7 bases from J; junction bases left unmatched: 7. CDR3 sequence reads: CATSRDSSGGPNEQFF. The CDR3 coding sequence is TGTGCCACCAGCAGAGATTCGAGCGGGGGGCCAAATGAGCAGTTCTTC.

The chain recombines TRBV20-1 with TRBJ1-5; D not certain. V lost 6 bases, J lost 9 bases, and 12 bases lay in between. Per the germline V gene, CDR1 is DFQATT and CDR2 is SNEGSKA (reference sequence). This CDR3 is 11 amino acids long. As DNA, the CDR3 is TGCAGTGCAGCGCGCGATCGGCCCCAGCATTTT. It is translated as CSAARDRPQHF.